The 15 T cell receptor beta chains reported below all come from one sample, sequenced in a study of blood T cells in healthy people across ages. Using a J-beta primer mix together with a sample-barcoded 5' primer, a second PCR was run for roughly 7 to 11 cycles. TCRdb ran MiXCR on the 5' RACE reads and lists one entry per CDR3 protein. The sample includes some 700,000 distinct CDR3 sequences, 40% to 45% seen only once; the top ten take 20%. The source material was blood. All receptors derive from a woman aged 55-70 years in good health.

The gene calls are TRBV9 and TRBJ2-7; D remains ambiguous. Germline V CDR1 and CDR2: SGDLS, YYNGEE. V was clipped by 3 bases and J by 6 bases, with 7 bases between them. CDR3 length: 11 amino acids. The CDR3 region is CASSDSREQYF. The CDR3, as DNA: TGTGCCAGCAGCGATAGCCGCGAGCAGTACTTC.

This clonotype has just a few counts. V gene TRBV7-8 combines with J gene TRBJ2-5; the D is unclear. V was pared by 5 bases and J by 2 bases, with 15 bases between. This CDR3 comprises 15 residues. Germline CDR1 is SGHVS and CDR2 is FQNEAQ. In nucleotides, the CDR3 is TGTGCCAGCAGCCGTATCGGGCCGTCACAAGAGACCCAGTACTTC. Translating gives CASSRIGPSQETQYF.

The rearrangement links TRBV6-2 or TRBV6-3 to TRBJ2-7; unclear D gene. Germline V lookup: CDR1 MNHEY, CDR2 SVGEGT. Trimming pared 5 bases from V and 1 base from J, leaving 12 bases between. The CDR3 has 14 amino acids. The CDR3: CASSPDARSYEQYF. CDR3 nucleotides: TGTGCCAGCAGTCCGGACGCCCGATCCTACGAGCAGTACTTC.

This clonotype has a handful of counts. The chain links TRBV28 to TRBJ2-3; D may be TRBD1 (6 bases). The CDR3 spans 13 residues. Trimming shortened V by 7 bases and J by 5 bases, and 13 bases separated the two germline ends. Germline V gene lookup returns CDR1 MDHEN and CDR2 SYDVKM. The CDR3 here is CASTIQGKDTQYF. CDR3 nucleotide sequence: TGTGCCAGCACCATCCAGGGGAAAGATACGCAGTATTTT.

This clonotype was counted a few times. The chain uses TRBV5-1 and TRBJ2-7, with 7 bases identical to TRBD2. V dropped 1 base and J dropped 7; count of bases not matched to a gene: 11. There are 15 residues in the CDR3. The V gene's germline CDR1 is SGHRS and CDR2 YFSETQ. This CDR3 reads CASSLLSGGSDEQYF. CDR3 in DNA: TGCGCCAGCAGCTTGTTATCGGGGGGTTCGGATGAGCAGTACTTC. Together with reference TRBV5-1 and TRBJ2-7, the CDR3 gives the full variable domain: KAGVTQTPRYLIKTRGQQVTLSCSPISGHRSVSWYQQTPGQGLQFLFEYFSETQRNKGNFPGRFSGRQFSNSRSEMNVSTLELGDSALYLCASSLLSGGSDEQYFGPGTRLTVT.

This clonotype was detected a few times. This chain connects TRBV29-1 to TRBJ1-2; D is possibly TRBD1 (6 bases). Germline V gives CDR1 SQVTM, CDR2 ANQGSEA. Trimming stripped 4 bases from V and 0 bases from J, with 9 bases between. The length of the CDR3 is 13 residues. CDR3: CSVGTAANYGYTF. The DNA of the CDR3 is TGCAGCGTTGGGACAGCCGCTAACTATGGCTACACCTTC.

This clonotype was seen a handful of times. CDR3 coding DNA: TGCAGTGCCACCGGGACTAGCGGGATAAGTAACAATGAGCAGTTCTTC. Translating gives CSATGTSGISNNEQFF. V gene TRBV20-1 combines with J gene TRBJ2-1, with 13 positions matching TRBD2. The CDR3 sequence is 16 residues long. Germline-derived CDR1 and CDR2 are DFQATT and SNEGSKA (reference sequence). After removal of 6 bases from V and 5 bases from J, the junction contained 10 bases not matched to a gene.

This sequence joins TRBV6-5 and TRBJ2-1, with a weak D call TRBD1 (6 bases). From germline, CDR1 is MNHEY and CDR2 SVGAGI. The CDR3 is made up of 16 amino acids. Trimming cost V 3 bases and J 8 bases, with 20 bases left between them. CDR3 DNA sequence: TGTGCCAGCAGTTATGCGGCAGGGGCTTCCCCGCATGAGCAGTTCTTC. This codes for CASSYAAGASPHEQFF.

The chain couples TRBV29-1 to TRBJ2-5; 8 nucleotides line up with TRBD2. J was trimmed by 5 bases and V by 7 bases; bases with no gene match: 12. CDR1 is SQVTM, CDR2 ANQGSEA, per germline. The CDR3 loop spans 14 amino acids. This CDR3 is CSAGGAPSAETQYF. The DNA of the CDR3 is TGCAGCGCGGGGGGGGCACCTTCGGCGGAGACCCAGTACTTC.

The chain carries TRBV6-2 or TRBV6-3 and TRBJ2-1; D is uncertain. The ends were cut back, 0 bases at V and 0 bases at J, with 12 bases in the middle. The CDR3 sequence is 17 residues long. The germline V gene encodes CDR1 MNHEY and CDR2 SVGEGT. CDR3 coding DNA: TGTGCCAGCAGTTACTCGAGCCTCCTAAGCTCCTACAATGAGCAGTTCTTC. Translation: CASSYSSLLSSYNEQFF.

The V call is TRBV27, the J call TRBJ1-5; D call uncertain. V was clipped by 6 bases and J by 0 bases, with 12 bases between them. Germline lookup yields CDR1 MNHEY and CDR2 SMNVEV (reference sequence). CDR3 length: 15 residues. The CDR3 DNA reads as TGTGCCAGCAGACAAGACACTTATAGCAATCAGCCCCAGCATTTT. It is translated as CASRQDTYSNQPQHF.

This clonotype was detected only a few times. The J gene is TRBJ2-7, the V gene TRBV2, with 10 positions matching TRBD2. The V and J ends lost 6 bases and 1 base, in that order; junction bases with no gene match: 6. The CDR3 runs 15 residues. The V gene's germline CDR1 is SNHLY and CDR2 FYNNEI. This CDR3 reads CASRSSGSPSYEQYF. The CDR3 bases are TGTGCCAGCAGGTCTAGCGGGAGTCCTTCCTACGAGCAGTACTTC.

On this clonotype itself: Since a much larger clone is just one base distant, this may be a read error. This chain links TRBV4-3 with TRBJ2-3, with 7 bases that match TRBD1. Trimming cost V 1 base and J 2 bases; bases outside gene matches: 9. Germline V gene sequence: CDR1 LGHNA, CDR2 YSLEER. This CDR3 contains 17 residues. Here the CDR3 DNA reads TGCGCCAGCAGCCAAGCTCCCGGGGACAGCCACACAGATACGCAGTATTTT. This encodes CASSQAPGDSHTDTQYF.

CDR3 in amino acids: CASSLGDRGTDEQFF. The CDR3 nucleotides read TGTGCCAGCAGCTTAGGGGACAGGGGGACAGATGAGCAGTTCTTC. This chain links TRBV11-3 with TRBJ2-1, with TRBD1 identical over 11 bases. Germline CDR1 is SGHNT and CDR2 is YENEEA. Trimming took 1 base from V and 8 from J; bases not matched to a gene: 4. CDR3 length: 15 amino acids.

This clonotype has just a few counts. V and J are TRBV7-2 and TRBJ2-1; tentatively, D is TRBD2 (5 bases). The CDR3 totals 12 residues. The germline gives CDR1 SGHTA, CDR2 FQGNSA. Trimming shortened V by 1 base and J by 10 bases, and 8 bases separated the two germline ends. The CDR3 is CASSLVGGEQFF. CDR3 sequence (DNA): TGTGCCAGCAGCTTAGTGGGCGGGGAGCAGTTCTTC.